This T cell receptor beta chain is drawn from a study of blood T cell repertoires in COVID-19. Germline lookup yields CDR1 WNHNN and CDR2 SYGVQD (reference sequence). V was clipped by 2 bases and J by 5 bases; unmatched bases: 3. The CDR3 is made up of 15 amino acids. Using immunoSEQ multiplex PCR, the repertoire was profiled, and TCRdb retains in-frame clones only, with some absent. The data show roughly 250,000 clones, around 82% seen once. Specimen: peripheral blood. This receptor was taken from a human donor in a cohort sampled during active COVID-19. The chain employs TRBV10-1 and TRBJ2-1, with TRBD1 matching over 10 bases. CDR3 sequence: CASSERTGGNNEQFF. For the CDR3, the DNA is TGCGCCAGCAGTGAGCGGACAGGGGGAAACAATGAGCAGTTCTTC.